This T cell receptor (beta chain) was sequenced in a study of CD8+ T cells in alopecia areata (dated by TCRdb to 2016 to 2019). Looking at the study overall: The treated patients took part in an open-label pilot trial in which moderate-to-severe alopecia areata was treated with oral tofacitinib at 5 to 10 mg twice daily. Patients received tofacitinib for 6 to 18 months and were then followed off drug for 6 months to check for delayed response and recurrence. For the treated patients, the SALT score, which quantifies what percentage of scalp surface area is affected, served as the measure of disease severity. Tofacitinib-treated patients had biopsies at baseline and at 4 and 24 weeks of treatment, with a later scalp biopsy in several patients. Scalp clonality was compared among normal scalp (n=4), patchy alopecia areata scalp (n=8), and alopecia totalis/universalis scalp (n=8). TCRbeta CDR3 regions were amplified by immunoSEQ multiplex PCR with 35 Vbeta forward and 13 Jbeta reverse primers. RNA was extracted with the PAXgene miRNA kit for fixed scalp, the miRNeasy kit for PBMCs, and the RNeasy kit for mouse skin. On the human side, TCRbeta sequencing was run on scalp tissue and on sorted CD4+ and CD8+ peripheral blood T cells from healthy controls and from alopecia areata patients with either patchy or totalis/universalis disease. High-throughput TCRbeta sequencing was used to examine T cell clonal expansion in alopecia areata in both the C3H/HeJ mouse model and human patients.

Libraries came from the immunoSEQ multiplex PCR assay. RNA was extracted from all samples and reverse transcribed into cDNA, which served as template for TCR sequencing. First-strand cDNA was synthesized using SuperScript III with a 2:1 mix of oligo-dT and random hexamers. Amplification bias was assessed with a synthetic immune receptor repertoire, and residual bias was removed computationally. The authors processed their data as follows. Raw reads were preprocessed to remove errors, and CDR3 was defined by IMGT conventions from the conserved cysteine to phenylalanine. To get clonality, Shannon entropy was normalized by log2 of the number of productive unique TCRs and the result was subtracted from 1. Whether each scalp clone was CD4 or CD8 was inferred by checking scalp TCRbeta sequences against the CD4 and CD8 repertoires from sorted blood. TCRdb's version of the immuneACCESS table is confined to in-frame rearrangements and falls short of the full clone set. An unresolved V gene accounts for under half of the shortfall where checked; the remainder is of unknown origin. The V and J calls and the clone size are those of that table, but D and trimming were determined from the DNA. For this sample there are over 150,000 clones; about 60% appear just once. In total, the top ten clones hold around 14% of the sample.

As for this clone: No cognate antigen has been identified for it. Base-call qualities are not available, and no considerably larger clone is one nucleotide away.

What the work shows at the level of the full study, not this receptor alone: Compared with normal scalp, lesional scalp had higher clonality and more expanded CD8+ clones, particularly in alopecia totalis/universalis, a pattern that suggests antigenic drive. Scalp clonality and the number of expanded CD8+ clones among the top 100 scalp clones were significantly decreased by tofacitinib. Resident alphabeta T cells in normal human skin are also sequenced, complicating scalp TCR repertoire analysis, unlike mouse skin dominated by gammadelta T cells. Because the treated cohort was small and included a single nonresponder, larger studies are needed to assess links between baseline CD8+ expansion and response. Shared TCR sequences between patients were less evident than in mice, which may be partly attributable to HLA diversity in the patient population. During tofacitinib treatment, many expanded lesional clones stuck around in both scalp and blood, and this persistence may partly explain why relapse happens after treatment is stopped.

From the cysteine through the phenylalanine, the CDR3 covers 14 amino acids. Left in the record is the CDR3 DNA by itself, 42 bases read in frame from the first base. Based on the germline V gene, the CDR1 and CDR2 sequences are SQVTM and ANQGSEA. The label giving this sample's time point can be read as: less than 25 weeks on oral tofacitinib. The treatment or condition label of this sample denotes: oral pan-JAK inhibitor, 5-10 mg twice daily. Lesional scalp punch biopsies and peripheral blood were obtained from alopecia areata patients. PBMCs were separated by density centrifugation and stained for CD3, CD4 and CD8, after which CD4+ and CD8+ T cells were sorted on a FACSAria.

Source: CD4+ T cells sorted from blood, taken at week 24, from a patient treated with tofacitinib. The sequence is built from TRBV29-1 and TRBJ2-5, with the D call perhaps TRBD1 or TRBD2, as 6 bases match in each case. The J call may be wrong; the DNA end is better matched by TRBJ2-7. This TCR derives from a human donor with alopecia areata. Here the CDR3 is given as CSVYPRQKGGEQYF. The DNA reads TGCAGCGTTTACCCTCGCCAGAAGGGGGGCGAGCAGTACTTC.